Each of the 17 T cell receptor beta chains below was sequenced from the same sample in a study of blood T cell repertoires in COVID-19 (dated by TCRdb to 2018 to 2021). Libraries came from the immunoSEQ multiplex PCR assay. TCRdb obtained this table from immuneACCESS and retained in-frame rearrangements with V and J assigned. These tables miss some clones; where compared with another copy, unresolved V genes account for less than half of the shortfall, and the remainder is unexplained. The sample table contains about 82,000 clones; only one count was recorded for approximately 80% of them. Around 12% of the sample comes from the top ten. The sample was peripheral blood. The receptors were sampled from a woman between 40 and 50 years old with active or convalescent COVID-19.

The J gene is TRBJ2-2, the V gene TRBV11-3; 9 bases match TRBD2. Losses at the gene ends were 0 bases for V and 1 base for J; bases not matched to a gene: 9. CDR3 length equals 19 residues. Germline loops: CDR1 SGHNT, CDR2 YENEEA. In DNA, the CDR3 is TGTGCCAGCAGCTTAGATCAGGGAACTAGCGGGCGGAACACCGGGGAGCTGTTTTTT. It specifies CASSLDQGTSGRNTGELFF.

The chain employs TRBV19 and TRBJ1-4, with TRBD1 identical over 8 bases. Germline V gene sequence: CDR1 LNHDA, CDR2 SQIVND (reference sequence). There are 15 residues in the CDR3. With V trimmed by 3 bases and J by 3 bases, 3 bases remained unmatched. CDR3 coding DNA: TGTGCCAGTAGTATTGACAGGGGTGCTAATGAAAAACTGTTTTTT. As protein: CASSIDRGANEKLFF.

This clone turned up a few times. The rearrangement links TRBV19 to TRBJ2-2, with 8 bases fitting TRBD2. The CDR3 contains 16 residues. Germline loops: CDR1 LNHDA, CDR2 SQIVND (reference sequence). V dropped 8 bases and J dropped 0; count of bases not matched to a gene: 8. The CDR3 loop reads CASRTSSTANTGELFF. CDR3 bases: TGTGCCAGTCGGACTAGCAGTACCGCGAACACCGGGGAGCTGTTTTTT.

The rearrangement links TRBV21-1 to TRBJ2-7; the table calls TRBD1, which could not be checked here. TRBV21-1 is reported as a pseudogene. CDR3 length equals 15 residues. This chain's CDR3 is CASSPPGTCSYEQYF. The CDR3 DNA reads TGTGCCAGCAGCCCCCCGGGGACATGTTCCTACGAGCAGTACTTC.

This clone has more than one count but fewer than ten. V is TRBV5-1 and J is TRBJ2-1; 10 nucleotides match TRBD2. With 3 bases clipped from V and 7 bases from J, the junction kept 4 bases outside the gene matches. The CDR3 has 14 amino acids. From germline, CDR1 is SGHRS and CDR2 YFSETQ. The CDR3: CASSSGLAMNEQFF. CDR3 DNA: TGCGCCAGCAGCTCGGGACTAGCGATGAATGAGCAGTTCTTC. Filled out from reference TRBV5-1 and TRBJ2-1, the complete variable domain reads KAGVTQTPRYLIKTRGQQVTLSCSPISGHRSVSWYQQTPGQGLQFLFEYFSETQRNKGNFPGRFSGRQFSNSRSEMNVSTLELGDSALYLCASSSGLAMNEQFFGPGTRLTVL.

The chain couples TRBV30 to TRBJ2-7, with D perhaps matching TRBD2 (5 bases). This CDR3 has 13 residues. Looked up from germline, CDR1 is GTSNPN and CDR2 is SVGIG (reference sequence). V was pared by 7 bases and J by 2 bases, with 15 bases between. The CDR3 nucleotides read TGTGCCTCATCCCGGGGAGCCGCCTACGAGCAGTACTTC. Translation: CASSRGAAYEQYF.

The rearrangement uses TRBV12-3 or TRBV12-4 and TRBJ2-3, with D perhaps matching TRBD2 (5 bases). The CDR3 runs to 13 residues. V was cut by 6 bases and J by 0 bases, with 7 bases left in between. CDR3 amino acids: CASSRTSTDTQYF. The CDR3 DNA is TGTGCCAGCAGCCGGACTAGCACAGATACGCAGTATTTT.

Here the CDR3 DNA reads TGTGCCAGCAGCTCCGTACAGGGATTGGGAGATGGCTACACCTTC. Amino acid sequence: CASSSVQGLGDGYTF. The genes are TRBV7-9 and TRBJ1-2; possibly TRBD1 for D (6 bases). The germline V gene encodes CDR1 SEHNR and CDR2 FQNEAQ (reference sequence). V was cut by 4 bases and J by 6 bases, with 18 bases left in between. The CDR3 is 15 residues long. Supplemented by reference TRBV7-9 and TRBJ1-2, the full variable domain reads DTGVSQNPRHKITKRGQNVTFRCDPISEHNRLYWYRQTLGQGPEFLTYFQNEAQLEKSRLLSDRFSAERPKGSFSTLEIQRTEQGDSAMYLCASSSVQGLGDGYTFGSGTRLTVV.

The rearrangement joins TRBV18 to TRBJ1-4; tentative D call: TRBD1 (5 bases). The CDR3 is 16 amino acids. Trimming cost V 3 bases and J 2 bases, with 13 bases left between them. Germline V gives CDR1 KGHSH, CDR2 LQKENI. The CDR3 reads CASSPGARETNEKLFF. In DNA form, the CDR3 reads TGTGCCAGCTCACCCGGGGCGCGGGAGACTAATGAAAAACTGTTTTTT. Supplemented by reference TRBV18 and TRBJ1-4, the full variable domain reads NAGVMQNPRHLVRRRGQEARLRCSPMKGHSHVYWYRQLPEEGLKFMVYLQKENIIDESGMPKERFSAEFPKEGPSILRIQQVVRGDSAAYFCASSPGARETNEKLFFGSGTQLSVL.

This rearrangement joins TRBV10-3 to TRBJ2-7; TRBD2 matches 13 bases. V trimming: 10 bases; J trimming: 6 bases; junction bases outside the gene matches: 6. The germline gives CDR1 ENHRY, CDR2 SYGVKD. CDR3 length: 13 amino acids. The DNA for the CDR3 is TGTGCCACCGGACTAGCGGGAGCCCCCGAGCAGTACTTC. It specifies CATGLAGAPEQYF.

The J gene is TRBJ2-3, the V gene TRBV4-1, with 8 bases fitting TRBD1. V dropped 4 bases and J dropped 0; count of bases not matched to a gene: 3. From germline, CDR1 is MGHRA and CDR2 YSYEKL. The CDR3 is made up of 15 amino acids. Written as DNA, the CDR3 is TGCGCCAGCAGCCGGACAGGGTCTAGCACAGATACGCAGTATTTT. This codes for CASSRTGSSTDTQYF.

The chain has TRBV7-3 and TRBJ2-3; D is possibly TRBD2 (5 bases). The ends were cut back, 5 bases at V and 4 bases at J, with 13 bases in the middle. The CDR3 runs to 14 residues. Germline lookup yields CDR1 SGHTA and CDR2 FQGTGA. Written as DNA, the CDR3 is TGTGCCAGCAGCCCCGGAGGCGGAGCAGATACGCAGTATTTT. Protein: CASSPGGGADTQYF.

This clone was seen once. The chain employs TRBV3-1 (or the pseudogene TRBV3-2) and TRBJ1-1; TRBD1 is a possible D gene (5 bases). CDR3 size: 19 residues. V lost 1 base and J 0 bases, leaving 21 bases between the germline ends. The V gene's germline CDR1 is LGHDT and CDR2 YNNKEL (reference sequence). Written as DNA, the CDR3 is TGTGCCAGCAGCCAAGTTTTCGGAGACAGTCGTTCCATGAACACTGAAGCTTTCTTT. Translation gives CASSQVFGDSRSMNTEAFF.

The chain has TRBV7-8 and TRBJ1-5, with D perhaps TRBD1 (6 bases). Germline V gene sequence: CDR1 SGHVS, CDR2 FQNEAQ. This CDR3 region has 15 residues. The ends were cut back, 1 base at V and 3 bases at J, with 10 bases in the middle. CDR3 DNA sequence: TGTGCCAGCAGCTTAGTGGACAGTTCCAATCAGCCCCAGCATTTT. This sequence encodes CASSLVDSSNQPQHF.

This sequence joins TRBV6-5 and TRBJ1-5; D remains unclear. The CDR3 totals 13 residues. The V end was cut by 2 bases, the J end by 4 bases, with 6 bases between. The germline CDR1 and CDR2 sequences are MNHEY and SVGAGI. The CDR3 nucleotides are TGTGCCAGCAGTTACACTAGTAATCAGCCCCAGCATTTT. Amino acid sequence: CASSYTSNQPQHF.

This chain connects TRBV9 to TRBJ2-7; 9 bases line up with TRBD2. The CDR3 has 17 amino acids. Germline V gene sequence: CDR1 SGDLS, CDR2 YYNGEE. V lost 0 bases to trimming and J lost 7 bases; unmatched junction nucleotides: 14. CDR3 region: CASSVGLAGSPYEEQYF. Written as DNA, the CDR3 is TGTGCCAGCAGCGTAGGCCTAGCGGGATCTCCCTACGAGGAGCAGTACTTC.

This rearrangement joins TRBV28 to TRBJ2-7; 7 bases agree with TRBD2. V was pared by 0 bases and J by 3 bases, with 5 bases of the junction left unmatched. The CDR3 loop spans 15 amino acids. Germline loops: CDR1 MDHEN, CDR2 SYDVKM. The CDR3: CASSLWGGSLYEQYF. CDR3 coding DNA: TGTGCCAGCAGTTTATGGGGCGGGAGTCTCTACGAGCAGTACTTC. Supplemented by reference TRBV28 and TRBJ2-7, the full variable domain reads DVKVTQSSRYLVKRTGEKVFLECVQDMDHENMFWYRQDPGLGLRLIYFSYDVKMKEKGDIPEGYSVSREKKERFSLILESASTNQTSMYLCASSLWGGSLYEQYFGPGTRLTVT.